A single sample gave rise to the 20 T cell receptor beta chains below, sequenced in a study of T cell repertoires in cytomegalovirus infection. MiXCR, applied by TCRdb to the reads, yields one record per CDR3 protein. The sample carries 200,000 or so distinct CDR3 sequences, roughly 19% recorded once. The sequenced sample consisted of PBMCs. The receptors originated from a human donor in good health (CMV status not recorded). Some clones in this sample may be carry-over from other donors' samples.

The table lists this clonotype with a few counts. The chain combines TRBV9 with TRBJ2-1; weak D call: TRBD2 (6 bases). CDR1 and CDR2 (germline): SGDLS, YYNGEE. Deletions cut 4 bases from V and 7 bases from J, with 18 bases between. The CDR3 covers 15 residues. Here the CDR3 reads CASSQRGASMNEQFF. DNA of the CDR3: TGTGCCAGCAGCCAGCGCGGGGCTAGTATGAATGAGCAGTTCTTC.

This clonotype was detected only a few times. J is TRBJ1-1 and V is TRBV6-1; TRBD1 is a possible D gene (5 bases). The CDR3 covers 14 residues. Germline lookup yields CDR1 MNHNS and CDR2 SASEGT. V was cut by 6 bases and J by 0 bases, with 11 bases left in between. CDR3 amino acids: CASREGYMNTEAFF. CDR3 in DNA: TGTGCCAGCAGAGAGGGGTACATGAACACTGAAGCTTTCTTT.

This clonotype was found a few times. The chain employs TRBV6-5 and TRBJ2-6, with 10 positions matching TRBD2. This CDR3 has 18 residues. V lost 5 bases to trimming and J lost 0 bases; unmatched junction nucleotides: 7. Germline CDR1 is MNHEY and CDR2 is SVGAGI. The CDR3 nucleotides are TGTGCCAGCAGTCGCGGGACTAGCGAGTTCTCTGGGGCCAACGTCCTGACTTTC. Translated: CASSRGTSEFSGANVLTF.

This clonotype showed up many times. A junction end diverges from the germline sequence, so it may reflect a read error. The chain links TRBV6-5 to TRBJ1-4, with TRBD1 matching 9 bases. This CDR3 is built from 16 residues. Germline CDR1 reads MNHEY; CDR2 reads SVGAGI. Here the CDR3 reads CASRRTGAATNEKLFF. CDR3 bases: TGTGCCAGCAGACGGACAGGGGCAGCAACGAATGAAAAACTGTTTTTT.

This clonotype was seen a few times. The chain couples TRBV11-2 to TRBJ2-1, with D perhaps TRBD2 (6 bases). Germline CDR1 reads SGHAT; CDR2 reads FQNNGV. Trimming took 5 bases from V and 0 from J, leaving 14 bases between them. The CDR3 is 16 residues long. The CDR3 sequence is CASSERVGSSYNEQFF. The DNA of the CDR3 is TGTGCCAGCAGCGAGCGGGTGGGGAGCTCCTACAATGAGCAGTTCTTC.

The chain recombines TRBV25-1 with TRBJ2-5, with D perhaps TRBD1 (6 bases). Germline V gene sequence: CDR1 MGHDK, CDR2 SYGVNS. Deletions cut 7 bases from V and 3 bases from J, with 12 bases between. The CDR3 has 13 residues. CDR3 loop: CASMGAGEETQYF. The CDR3 coding sequence is TGTGCCAGCATGGGGGCAGGAGAAGAGACCCAGTACTTC.

The V gene is TRBV9, the J gene TRBJ2-7; possible D gene TRBD1, 5 bases. The germline CDR1 and CDR2 sequences are SGDLS and YYNGEE. V gave up 7 bases and J gave up 5 bases, with 16 bases separating them. The CDR3 loop spans 13 amino acids. The CDR3 spells CASQESRGHEQYF. In DNA form, the CDR3 reads TGTGCCAGCCAAGAATCAAGGGGCCACGAGCAGTACTTC.

This rearrangement joins TRBV11-2 to TRBJ2-7; the D is unclear. The germline CDR1 and CDR2 sequences are SGHAT and FQNNGV. Trimming took off 0 bases at V and 6 bases at J, with 18 bases between the two ends. This CDR3 is 16 amino acids long. The CDR3 protein is CASSLEGESGGFEQYF. The DNA for the CDR3 is TGTGCCAGCAGCTTAGAGGGCGAATCAGGCGGATTCGAGCAGTACTTC.

V and J are TRBV7-8 and TRBJ2-7, with TRBD1 as a possible D gene (5 bases). Trimming removed 3 bases at V and 5 bases at J, with 11 bases between. The CDR3 covers 13 residues. Germline V gives CDR1 SGHVS, CDR2 FQNEAQ. As DNA, the CDR3 is TGTGCCAGCAGCTTCAGCCAGGGCGACGAGCAGTACTTC. Translation: CASSFSQGDEQYF.

This clonotype turned up a few times. The chain couples TRBV28 to TRBJ2-5, with D possibly being TRBD1 (5 bases). The CDR3 is made up of 14 amino acids. Deletions cut 4 bases from V and 3 bases from J, with 12 bases between. Germline lookup yields CDR1 MDHEN and CDR2 SYDVKM. CDR3 sequence: CASSSLPGKETQYF. CDR3 in DNA: TGTGCCAGCAGTTCCCTCCCAGGGAAAGAGACCCAGTACTTC.

This clonotype was recorded a few times. This chain links TRBV28 with TRBJ1-5; a weak D match, TRBD1 (6 bases). From germline, CDR1 is MDHEN and CDR2 SYDVKM. V was clipped by 8 bases and J by 0 bases, with 17 bases between them. The CDR3 loop spans 16 amino acids. The CDR3 is CASRRQGIYSNQPQHF. The CDR3 DNA follows: TGTGCCAGCCGAAGGCAGGGGATCTATAGCAATCAGCCCCAGCATTTT.

This clonotype was recorded many times. V gene TRBV12-3 or TRBV12-4 combines with J gene TRBJ2-7; 9 bases line up with TRBD1. V lost 6 bases to trimming and J lost 0 bases; unmatched junction nucleotides: 9. The CDR3 runs to 16 residues. The CDR3 sequence: CASSGQGRTLSYEQYF. DNA for the CDR3: TGTGCCAGCAGCGGACAGGGGAGAACACTCTCCTACGAGCAGTACTTC.

This clonotype has a handful of counts. The DNA of the CDR3 is TGTGCCAGCAGAATCGGAGGGGGTGCCACAACAGCTAACTATGGCTACACCTTC. Its protein is CASRIGGGATTANYGYTF. The gene calls are TRBV7-2 and TRBJ1-2; perhaps TRBD1 as D (6 bases). V lost 6 bases and J lost 0, with 23 bases in between. Germline values: CDR1 SGHTA, CDR2 FQGNSA. CDR3 size: 18 residues.

This clonotype was picked up a small number of times. This sequence joins TRBV27 and TRBJ2-1, with unresolved D. V lost 2 bases, J lost 0 bases, and 20 bases lay in between. The CDR3 extends over 19 amino acids. Germline values: CDR1 MNHEY, CDR2 SMNVEV (reference sequence). The CDR3 DNA follows: TGTGCCAGCAGTTTAAGGTTCGGAACCACGAAGAGCTCCTACAATGAGCAGTTCTTC. This sequence encodes CASSLRFGTTKSSYNEQFF.

This clonotype was seen a handful of times. The chain has TRBV11-3 and TRBJ2-7; D uncertain. The CDR3 consists of 13 residues. Trimming cost V 4 bases and J 7 bases, with 14 bases left between them. CDR1 and CDR2 (germline): SGHNT, YENEEA. The CDR3 reads CASSYPPDGEQYF. As DNA, the CDR3 is TGTGCCAGCAGCTATCCGCCCGACGGAGAGCAGTACTTC.

The J gene is TRBJ1-3, the V gene TRBV12-3 or TRBV12-4; the match to TRBD1 covers 7 bases. Trimming removed 4 bases from V and 1 base from J; junction bases left unmatched: 7. This CDR3 has 16 amino acids. CDR3 protein: CASSSHDRVSGNTIYF. CDR3 DNA: TGTGCCAGCAGTTCGCACGACAGGGTGTCTGGAAACACCATATATTTT.

This clonotype was found a few times. The CDR3 sequence: CASSKRDSTAGANVLTF. CDR3 DNA sequence: TGTGCCAGCAGCAAGAGGGACAGCACTGCGGGGGCCAACGTCCTGACTTTC. The V and J genes are TRBV5-4 and TRBJ2-6; 7 bases align to TRBD1. Trimming at V came to 4 bases and at J to 4 bases, leaving 11 bases not matched to a gene. CDR1 is SGHNT and CDR2 is YYREEE in the germline V gene (reference sequence). The CDR3 runs to 17 residues.

The J gene is TRBJ2-5, the V gene TRBV28; 11 bases agree with TRBD2. The CDR3 consists of 18 residues. Germline V gene data show CDR1 as MDHEN and CDR2 as SYDVKM. The V segment lost 4 bases and the J segment 5 bases; nucleotides outside the gene matches: 15. The CDR3 coding sequence is TGTGCCAGCAGTTCTATTACCGGGACTAGCGGATCTCGGGAGACCCAGTACTTC. It specifies CASSSITGTSGSRETQYF.

J is TRBJ2-1 and V is TRBV6-5; D is ambiguous. With 5 bases removed from V and 0 bases from J, the gap between germline ends came to 11 bases. The length of the CDR3 is 15 residues. Germline CDR1 reads MNHEY; CDR2 reads SVGAGI. Written as DNA, the CDR3 is TGTGCCAGCAGTCCGCGCAGGCTCTCCTACAATGAGCAGTTCTTC. It specifies CASSPRRLSYNEQFF.

In its sample, this clonotype was seen many times. The rearrangement links TRBV7-8 to TRBJ1-1, with unresolved D. Germline V gene lookup returns CDR1 SGHVS and CDR2 FQNEAQ. The CDR3 spans 12 residues. Trimming took off 1 base at V and 4 bases at J, with 4 bases between the two ends. CDR3 in DNA: TGTGCCAGCAGCTTAGTTTCCACTGAAGCTTTCTTT. The encoded protein is CASSLVSTEAFF.